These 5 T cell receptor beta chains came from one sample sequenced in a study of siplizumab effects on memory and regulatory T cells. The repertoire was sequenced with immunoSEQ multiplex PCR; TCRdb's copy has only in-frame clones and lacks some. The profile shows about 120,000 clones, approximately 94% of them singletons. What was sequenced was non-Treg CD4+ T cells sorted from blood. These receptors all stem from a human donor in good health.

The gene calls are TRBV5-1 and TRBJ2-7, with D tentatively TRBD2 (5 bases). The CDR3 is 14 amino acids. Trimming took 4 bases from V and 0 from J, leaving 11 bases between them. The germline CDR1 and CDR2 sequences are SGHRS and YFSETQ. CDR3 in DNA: TGCGCCAGCAGCCCCGGGGATCCCTCCTACGAGCAGTACTTC. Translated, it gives CASSPGDPSYEQYF. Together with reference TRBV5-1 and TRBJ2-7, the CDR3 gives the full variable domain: KAGVTQTPRYLIKTRGQQVTLSCSPISGHRSVSWYQQTPGQGLQFLFEYFSETQRNKGNFPGRFSGRQFSNSRSEMNVSTLELGDSALYLCASSPGDPSYEQYFGPGTRLTVT.

In nucleotides, the CDR3 is TGTGCCAGCAGTACGACAGGGAATCGGGGAGATACGCAGTATTTT. It is translated as CASSTTGNRGDTQYF. This chain joins TRBV6-1 and TRBJ2-3; 7 bases match TRBD1. CDR1 is MNHNS and CDR2 is SASEGT in the germline V gene. The trim removed 5 bases at V and 5 bases at J, leaving 10 bases unmatched. The CDR3 is made up of 15 amino acids.

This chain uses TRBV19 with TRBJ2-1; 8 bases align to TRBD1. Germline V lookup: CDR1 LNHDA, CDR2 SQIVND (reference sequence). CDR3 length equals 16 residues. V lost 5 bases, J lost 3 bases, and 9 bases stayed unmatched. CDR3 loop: CASSPLWTGNYNEQFF. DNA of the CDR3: TGTGCCAGTAGTCCGCTGTGGACAGGGAACTACAATGAGCAGTTCTTC.

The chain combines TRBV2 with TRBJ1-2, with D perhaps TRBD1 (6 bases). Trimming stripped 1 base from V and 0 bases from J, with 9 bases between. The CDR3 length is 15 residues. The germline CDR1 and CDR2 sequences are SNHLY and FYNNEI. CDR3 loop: CASSEVAGANYGYTF. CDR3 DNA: TGTGCCAGCAGTGAAGTGGCAGGGGCTAACTATGGCTACACCTTC.

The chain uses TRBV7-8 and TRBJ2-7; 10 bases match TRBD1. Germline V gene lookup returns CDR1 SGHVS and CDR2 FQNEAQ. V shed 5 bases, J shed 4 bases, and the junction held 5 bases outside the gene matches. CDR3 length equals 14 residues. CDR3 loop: CASSMGQGTYEQYF. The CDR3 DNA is TGTGCCAGCAGCATGGGACAGGGGACTTACGAGCAGTACTTC.